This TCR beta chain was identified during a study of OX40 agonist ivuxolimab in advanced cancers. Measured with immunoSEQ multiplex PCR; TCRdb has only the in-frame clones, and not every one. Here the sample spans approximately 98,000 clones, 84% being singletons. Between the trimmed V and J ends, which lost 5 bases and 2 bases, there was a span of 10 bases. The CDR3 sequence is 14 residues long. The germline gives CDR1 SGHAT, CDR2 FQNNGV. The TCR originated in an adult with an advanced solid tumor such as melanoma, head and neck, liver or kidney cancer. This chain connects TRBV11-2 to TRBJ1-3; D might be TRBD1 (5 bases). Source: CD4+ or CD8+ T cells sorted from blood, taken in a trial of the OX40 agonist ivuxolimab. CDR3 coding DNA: TGTGCCAGCAGCCCAGCAGGGACTGGAAACACCATATATTTT. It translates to CASSPAGTGNTIYF.